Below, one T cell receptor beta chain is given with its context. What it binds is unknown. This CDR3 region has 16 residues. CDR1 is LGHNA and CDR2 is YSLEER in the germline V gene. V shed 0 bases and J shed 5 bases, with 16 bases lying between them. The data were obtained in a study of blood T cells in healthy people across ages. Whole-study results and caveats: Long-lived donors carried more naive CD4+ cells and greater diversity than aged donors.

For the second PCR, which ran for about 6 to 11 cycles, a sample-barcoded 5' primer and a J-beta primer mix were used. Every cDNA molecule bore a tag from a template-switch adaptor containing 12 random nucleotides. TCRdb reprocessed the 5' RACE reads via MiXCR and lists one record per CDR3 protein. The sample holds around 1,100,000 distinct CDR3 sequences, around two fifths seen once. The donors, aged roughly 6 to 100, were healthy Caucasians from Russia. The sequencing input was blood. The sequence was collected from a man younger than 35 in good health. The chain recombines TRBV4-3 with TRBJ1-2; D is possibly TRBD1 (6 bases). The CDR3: CASSQDLVGGRYGYTF. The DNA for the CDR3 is TGCGCCAGCAGCCAAGATTTGGTTGGGGGGCGGTATGGCTACACCTTC.